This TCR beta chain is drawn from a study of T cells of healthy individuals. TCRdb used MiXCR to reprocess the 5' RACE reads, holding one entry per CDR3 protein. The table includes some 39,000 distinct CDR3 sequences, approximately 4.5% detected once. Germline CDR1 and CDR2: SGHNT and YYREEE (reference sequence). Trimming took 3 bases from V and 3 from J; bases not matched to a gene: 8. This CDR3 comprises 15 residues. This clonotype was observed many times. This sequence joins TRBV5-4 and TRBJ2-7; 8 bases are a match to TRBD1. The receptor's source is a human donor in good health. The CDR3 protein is CASSSVTGESYEQYF. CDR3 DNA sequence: TGTGCCAGCAGCTCAGTGACAGGGGAAAGCTACGAGCAGTACTTC.